These 14 T cell receptor beta chains originate from one sample sequenced in a study of blood T cell repertoires in COVID-19 (dated by TCRdb to 2018 to 2021). The library was built by means of the immunoSEQ multiplex PCR assay. TCRdb took this table from immuneACCESS and kept in-frame rearrangements with V and J called. Such tables lack part of the clones; where checked against another copy, unresolved V genes explain under half of the gap, and the rest is unexplained. The sample table holds around 300,000 clones, of which 88% were seen once. The biggest ten clones account for about 3% of the sample. The sample taken for sequencing was PBMCs or T cells enriched from blood (not recorded which). These receptors were collected from a woman between 50 and 59 years old who had recovered from COVID-19.

The chain has TRBV13 and TRBJ2-7; a weak D match, TRBD2 (6 bases). This CDR3 has 13 amino acids. Trimming removed 5 bases from V and 6 bases from J, with 14 bases in between. Germline CDR1 and CDR2: PRHDT and FYEKMQ (reference sequence). The CDR3, as DNA: TGTGCCAGCAGCCCGACTAGTTGGGGCGAGCAGTACTTC. It encodes CASSPTSWGEQYF. Full variable domain (missing parts from reference TRBV13 and TRBJ2-7): AAGVIQSPRHLIKEKRETATLKCYPIPRHDTVYWYQQGPGQDPQFLISFYEKMQSDKGSIPDRFSAQQFSDYHSELNMSSLELGDSALYFCASSPTSWGEQYFGPGTRLTVT.

The chain combines TRBV28 with TRBJ1-2; D unclear. The V and J ends lost 7 bases and 0 bases respectively, with 9 bases between them. Per the germline V gene, CDR1 is MDHEN and CDR2 is SYDVKM. The CDR3 runs 13 residues. The CDR3 bases are TGTGCCAGCACTCCCCAGTCTAACTATGGCTACACCTTC. It translates to CASTPQSNYGYTF.

This chain joins TRBV27 and TRBJ2-3, with 12 positions matching TRBD2. The CDR3 is made up of 16 amino acids. With 4 bases clipped from V and 3 bases from J, the junction kept 5 bases outside the gene matches. Germline CDR1 is MNHEY and CDR2 is SMNVEV (reference sequence). CDR3 protein: CASSSRTSGKTDTQYF. The CDR3 DNA reads TGTGCCAGCAGTTCCAGGACTAGCGGGAAAACAGATACGCAGTATTTT.

The chain employs TRBV11-2 and TRBJ2-1; 10 bases line up with TRBD2. The V gene end was trimmed by 2 bases and the J gene end by 5 bases; junction bases not matched to a gene: 9. CDR1 and CDR2 from the germline V gene are SGHAT and FQNNGV. This CDR3 spans 17 amino acids. CDR3 sequence: CASSLIAPAGGNNEQFF. In DNA form, the CDR3 reads TGTGCCAGCAGCTTAATAGCACCAGCGGGAGGGAACAATGAGCAGTTCTTC.

The chain carries TRBV4-3 and TRBJ2-1; D might be TRBD2 (5 bases). This CDR3 spans 17 amino acids. CDR1 is LGHNA and CDR2 is YSLEER in the germline V gene. V was clipped by 2 bases and J by 1 base, with 15 bases between them. CDR3 DNA sequence: TGCGCCAGCAGCCAATATCACGGAGGCTCGTCCTACAATGAGCAGTTCTTC. It yields the protein CASSQYHGGSSYNEQFF.

V usage is TRBV11-2 and J usage is TRBJ1-4; D uncertain. This CDR3 is built from 15 residues. V lost 6 bases to trimming and J lost 0 bases, with 11 bases between them. The germline CDR1 and CDR2 sequences are SGHAT and FQNNGV. Here the CDR3 reads CASRKEVATNEKLFF. The CDR3 region has the DNA TGTGCCAGCAGAAAAGAGGTCGCAACTAATGAAAAACTGTTTTTT. Full variable domain (remainder filled in from reference TRBV11-2 and TRBJ1-4): EAGVAQSPRYKIIEKRQSVAFWCNPISGHATLYWYQQILGQGPKLLIQFQNNGVVDDSQLPKDRFSAERLKGVDSTLKIQPAKLEDSAVYLCASRKEVATNEKLFFGSGTQLSVL.

The rearrangement links TRBV20-1 to TRBJ1-1, with D possibly TRBD1 on 6 matching bases. V was cut by 3 bases and J by 4 bases, with 15 bases left in between. The CDR3 spans 14 residues. The germline V gene encodes CDR1 DFQATT and CDR2 SNEGSKA (reference sequence). In DNA, the CDR3 is TGCAGTGCTAGTAAACAGGGATGGCGCACTGAAGCTTTCTTT. Its protein is CSASKQGWRTEAFF.

The chain uses TRBV7-2 and TRBJ2-7; 9 bases fit TRBD2. Germline trimming cut 1 base from V and 3 bases from J; bases unmatched to any gene: 4. This CDR3 spans 15 amino acids. Per the germline V gene, CDR1 is SGHTA and CDR2 is FQGNSA. The CDR3 DNA follows: TGTGCCAGCAGCTTAGTTATAGCGGGAGTCTACGAGCAGTACTTC. Amino acid sequence: CASSLVIAGVYEQYF.

Notes on this clone: The same CDR3 is also encoded by other DNA sequences in this sample. The V and J genes are TRBV5-1 and TRBJ1-4; 8 positions agree with TRBD1. V shed 2 bases and J 5 bases; nucleotides not matched to a gene: 2. Germline-derived CDR1 and CDR2 are SGHRS and YFSETQ. There are 14 residues in the CDR3. CDR3 bases: TGCGCCAGCAGCTTAGGACAGGGAAATGAAAAACTGTTTTTT. Its protein product is CASSLGQGNEKLFF.

The sample holds a few counts of this clone. The chain has TRBV28 and TRBJ2-7, with 7 bases identical to TRBD2. From germline, CDR1 is MDHEN and CDR2 SYDVKM. There are 14 residues in the CDR3. After removal of 6 bases from V and 4 bases from J, the junction contained 9 bases not matched to a gene. CDR3 in amino acids: CASRKVGGRYEQYF. CDR3 sequence (DNA): TGTGCCAGCAGGAAGGTGGGAGGGAGGTACGAGCAGTACTTC. Drawing the rest from reference TRBV28 and TRBJ2-7, the complete variable domain is DVKVTQSSRYLVKRTGEKVFLECVQDMDHENMFWYRQDPGLGLRLIYFSYDVKMKEKGDIPEGYSVSREKKERFSLILESASTNQTSMYLCASRKVGGRYEQYFGPGTRLTVT.

The chain employs TRBV30 and TRBJ1-5; 7 bases agree with TRBD1. Germline CDR1 reads GTSNPN; CDR2 reads SVGIG (reference sequence). V shed 7 bases, J shed 2 bases, and the junction held 5 bases outside the gene matches. The CDR3 consists of 13 residues. In DNA form, the CDR3 reads TGTGCCTTCTGCCAGGGGGGCAATCAGCCCCAGCATTTT. It is translated as CAFCQGGNQPQHF.

The V and J genes are TRBV5-1 and TRBJ2-1; 8 bases map to TRBD2. Trimming cost V 4 bases and J 4 bases; bases outside gene matches: 13. The CDR3 runs 17 residues. Per the germline V gene, CDR1 is SGHRS and CDR2 is YFSETQ. The chain's CDR3 is CASSRGSAGGYYNEQFF. CDR3 DNA sequence: TGCGCCAGCAGCCGAGGGTCGGCGGGAGGTTATTACAATGAGCAGTTCTTC.

This chain uses TRBV7-2 with TRBJ2-7, with 9 bases lining up with TRBD1. Germline V gene data show CDR1 as SGHTA and CDR2 as FQGNSA. The CDR3 is made up of 15 amino acids. Trimming at V came to 1 base and at J to 5 bases, leaving 6 bases not matched to a gene. CDR3: CASSLVTDRGHEQYF. The CDR3 region has the DNA TGTGCCAGCAGCTTAGTAACGGACAGGGGCCACGAGCAGTACTTC.

This rearrangement joins TRBV18 to TRBJ1-3; D might be TRBD1 (6 bases). The V and J ends lost 5 bases and 0 bases respectively, with 11 bases between them. The CDR3 runs to 15 residues. CDR1 KGHSH and CDR2 LQKENI come from the germline V gene. The CDR3 loop reads CASSAGAGSGNTIYF. The CDR3 nucleotides are TGTGCCAGCTCAGCAGGGGCGGGCTCTGGAAACACCATATATTTT.